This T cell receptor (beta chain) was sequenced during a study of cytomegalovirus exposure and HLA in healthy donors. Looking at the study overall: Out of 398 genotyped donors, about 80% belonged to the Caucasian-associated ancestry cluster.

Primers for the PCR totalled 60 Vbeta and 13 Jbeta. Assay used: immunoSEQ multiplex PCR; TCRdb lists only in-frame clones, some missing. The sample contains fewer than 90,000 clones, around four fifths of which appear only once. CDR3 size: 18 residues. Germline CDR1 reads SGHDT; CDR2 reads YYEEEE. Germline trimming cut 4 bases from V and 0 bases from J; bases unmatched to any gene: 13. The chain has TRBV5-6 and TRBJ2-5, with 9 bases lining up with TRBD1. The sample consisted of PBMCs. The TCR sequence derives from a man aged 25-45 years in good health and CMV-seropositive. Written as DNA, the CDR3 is TGTGCCAGCAGCCATAGGACAGGGGAGCCACGGAACCAAGAGACCCAGTACTTC. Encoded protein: CASSHRTGEPRNQETQYF. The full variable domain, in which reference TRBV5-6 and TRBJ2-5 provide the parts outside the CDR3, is DAGVTQSPTHLIKTRGQQVTLRCSPKSGHDTVSWYQQALGQGPQFIFQYYEEEERQRGNFPDRFSGHQFPNYSSELNVNALLLGDSALYLCASSHRTGEPRNQETQYFGPGTRLLVL.